This T cell receptor beta chain originates from a study of shared clonotypes between healthy human individuals. Study-level background: Each donor had three CD4 naive, three CD4 memory, two CD8 naive and one CD8 memory plate. Study results and limitations: Represented genetic and exposure-history diversity was restricted by having few donors. As a rule, naive subsets had a larger estimated richness than memory subsets.

This CDR3 is built from 14 residues. J gave up 6 bases and V 5 bases, and 6 bases lay outside the gene matches. Germline V gives CDR1 SEHNR, CDR2 FQNEAQ (reference sequence). Notes on this clone: Antigen: not known.

The protocol was immunoSEQ multiplex PCR, while the TCRdb copy is restricted to in-frame clones and leaves out a portion. The data contain over a million clones, more than 95% of them seen just once; the ten biggest clones take up approximately 1.1%. The clonotype originates from a man aged 25 to 40 in good health. The chain has TRBV7-9 and TRBJ2-2; TRBD1 matches 7 bases. Sequenced: naive CD4+ T cells sorted from blood. Subset noted: CD45RA+ positively selected. CDR3 sequence: CASSLPGGPGELFF. In DNA form, the CDR3 reads TGTGCCAGCAGCCTGCCAGGGGGTCCCGGGGAGCTGTTTTTT.